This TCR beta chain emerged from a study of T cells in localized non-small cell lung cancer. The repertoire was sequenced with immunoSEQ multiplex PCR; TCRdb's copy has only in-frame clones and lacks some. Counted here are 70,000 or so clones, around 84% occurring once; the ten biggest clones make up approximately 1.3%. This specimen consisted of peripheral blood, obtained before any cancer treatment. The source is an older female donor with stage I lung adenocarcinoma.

The CDR3 is CASSRTRDEQYF. CDR3 bases: TGTGCCAGCAGTCGGACTAGGGACGAGCAGTATTTT. The J gene is TRBJ2-3, the V gene TRBV4-2; 7 bases match TRBD2. Per the germline V gene, CDR1 is LGHNA and CDR2 is YNFKEQ. The trim removed 6 bases at V and 11 bases at J, leaving 8 bases unmatched. The CDR3 runs 12 residues.